This T cell receptor (beta chain) was observed in a study of CD8 T cells in ankylosing spondylitis. One entry per CDR3 protein, called by TCRdb with MiXCR from the 5' RACE reads. The table has 350,000 to 550,000 distinct CDR3 sequences, roughly 26% seen once; the top ten hold approximately 1%. Notes on the study in general: There was a TCR beta motif, made of fewer than 10 highly homologous variants, that appeared characteristic of ankylosing spondylitis blood.

As to this clonotype: Its specificity is unknown.

The TCR originated in a male donor with ankylosing spondylitis. Sequenced material: blood, either unsorted or a sorted T cell fraction (not recorded which).

The DNA for the CDR3 is TGCAGTGCTAGACTAGCGGGAGGATTGGAGACCCAGTACTTC. Translation: CSARLAGGLETQYF. The J gene is TRBJ2-5, the V gene TRBV20-1; 11 bases are shared with TRBD2. This CDR3 spans 14 amino acids. J was trimmed by 5 bases and V by 2 bases; bases with no gene match: 4. Germline V gene lookup returns CDR1 DFQATT and CDR2 SNEGSKA (reference sequence).